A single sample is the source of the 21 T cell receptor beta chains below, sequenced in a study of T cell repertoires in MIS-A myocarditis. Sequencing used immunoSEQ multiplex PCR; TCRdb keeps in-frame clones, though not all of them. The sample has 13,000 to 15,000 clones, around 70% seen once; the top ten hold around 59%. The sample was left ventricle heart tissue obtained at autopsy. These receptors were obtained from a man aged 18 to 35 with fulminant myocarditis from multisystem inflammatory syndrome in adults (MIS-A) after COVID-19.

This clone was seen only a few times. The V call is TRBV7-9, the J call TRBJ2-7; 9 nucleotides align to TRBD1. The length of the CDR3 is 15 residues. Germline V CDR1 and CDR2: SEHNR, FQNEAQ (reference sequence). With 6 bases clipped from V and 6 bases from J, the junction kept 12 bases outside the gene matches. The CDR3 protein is CASRPTGQGLGEQYF. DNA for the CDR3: TGTGCCAGCAGACCCACGGGACAGGGTTTGGGCGAGCAGTACTTC.

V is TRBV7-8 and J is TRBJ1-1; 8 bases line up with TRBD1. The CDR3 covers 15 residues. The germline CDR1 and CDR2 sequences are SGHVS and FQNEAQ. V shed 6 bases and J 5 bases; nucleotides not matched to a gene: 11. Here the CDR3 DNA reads TGTGCCAGCAGACAAACAGGGGGTATAAGGACTGAAGCTTTCTTT. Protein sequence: CASRQTGGIRTEAFF. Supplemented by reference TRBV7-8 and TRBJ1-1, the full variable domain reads GAGVSQSPRYKVAKRGQDVALRCDPISGHVSLFWYQQALGQGPEFLTYFQNEAQLDKSGLPSDRFFAERPEGSVSTLKIQRTQQEDSAVYLCASRQTGGIRTEAFFGQGTRLTVV.

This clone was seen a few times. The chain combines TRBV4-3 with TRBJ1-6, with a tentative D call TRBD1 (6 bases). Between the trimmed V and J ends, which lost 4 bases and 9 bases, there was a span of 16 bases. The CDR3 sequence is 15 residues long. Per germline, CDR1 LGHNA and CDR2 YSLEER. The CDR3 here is CASSPTGNFGSPLHF. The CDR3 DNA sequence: TGCGCCAGCAGCCCCACAGGGAACTTTGGTTCACCCCTCCACTTT.

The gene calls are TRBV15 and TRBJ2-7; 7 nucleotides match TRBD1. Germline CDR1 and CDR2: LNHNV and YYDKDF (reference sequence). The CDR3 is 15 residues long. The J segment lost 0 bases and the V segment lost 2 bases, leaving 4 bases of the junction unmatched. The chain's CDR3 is CATSRLRDSSYEQYF. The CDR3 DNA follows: TGTGCCACCAGCAGACTCCGGGACAGCTCCTACGAGCAGTACTTC.

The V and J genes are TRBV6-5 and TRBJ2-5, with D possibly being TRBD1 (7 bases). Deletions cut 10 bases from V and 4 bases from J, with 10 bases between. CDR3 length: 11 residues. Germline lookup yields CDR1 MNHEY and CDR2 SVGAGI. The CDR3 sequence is CATQGGETQYF. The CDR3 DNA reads TGTGCCACTCAGGGGGGAGAGACCCAGTACTTC.

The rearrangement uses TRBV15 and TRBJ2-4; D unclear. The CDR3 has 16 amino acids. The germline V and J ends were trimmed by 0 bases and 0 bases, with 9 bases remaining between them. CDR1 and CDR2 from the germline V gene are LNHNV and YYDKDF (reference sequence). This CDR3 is CATSRDRFSAKNIQYF. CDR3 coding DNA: TGTGCCACCAGCAGAGACAGATTTTCAGCCAAAAACATTCAGTACTTC.

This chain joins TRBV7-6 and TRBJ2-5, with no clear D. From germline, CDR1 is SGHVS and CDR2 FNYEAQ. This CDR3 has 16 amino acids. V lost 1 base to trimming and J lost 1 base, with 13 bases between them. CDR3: CASSLDLRRGQETQYF. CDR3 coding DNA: TGTGCCAGCAGCTTAGATTTAAGGCGAGGCCAAGAGACCCAGTACTTC. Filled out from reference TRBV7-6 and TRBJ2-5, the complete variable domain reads GAGVSQSPRYKVTKRGQDVALRCDPISGHVSLYWYRQALGQGPEFLTYFNYEAQQDKSGLPNDRFSAERPEGSISTLTIQRTEQRDSAMYRCASSLDLRRGQETQYFGPGTRLLVL.

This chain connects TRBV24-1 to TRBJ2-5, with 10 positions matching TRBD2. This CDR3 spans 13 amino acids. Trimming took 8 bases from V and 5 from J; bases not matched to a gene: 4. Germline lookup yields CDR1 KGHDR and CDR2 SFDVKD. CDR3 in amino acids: CATKSAGGETQYF. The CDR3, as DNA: TGTGCCACCAAATCAGCGGGAGGGGAGACCCAGTACTTC.

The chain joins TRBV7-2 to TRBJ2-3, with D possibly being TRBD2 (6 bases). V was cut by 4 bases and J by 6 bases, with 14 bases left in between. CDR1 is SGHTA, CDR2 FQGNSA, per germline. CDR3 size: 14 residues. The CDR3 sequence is CASSSTRASDTQYF. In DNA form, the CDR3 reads TGTGCCAGCAGCTCGACTAGGGCCTCTGATACGCAGTATTTT.

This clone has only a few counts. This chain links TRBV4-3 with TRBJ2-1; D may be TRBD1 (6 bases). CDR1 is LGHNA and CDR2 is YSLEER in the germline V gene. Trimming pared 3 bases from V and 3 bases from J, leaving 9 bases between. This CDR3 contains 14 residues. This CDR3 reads CASSQLTGYNEQFF. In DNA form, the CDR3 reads TGCGCCAGCAGCCAGCTGACAGGCTACAATGAGCAGTTCTTC.

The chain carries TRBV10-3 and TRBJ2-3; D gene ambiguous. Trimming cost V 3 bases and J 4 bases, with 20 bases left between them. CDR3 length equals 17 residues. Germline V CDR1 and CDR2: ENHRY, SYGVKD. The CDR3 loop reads CAISEPEGLSGADTQYF. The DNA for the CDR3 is TGTGCCATCAGTGAACCAGAAGGGCTTTCTGGGGCAGATACGCAGTATTTT.

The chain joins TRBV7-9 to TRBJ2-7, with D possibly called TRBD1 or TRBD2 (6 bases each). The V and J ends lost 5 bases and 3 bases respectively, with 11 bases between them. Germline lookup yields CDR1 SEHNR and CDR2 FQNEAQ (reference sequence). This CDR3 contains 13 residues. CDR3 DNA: TGTGCCAGCAGCCCGGGGGCGTTCTACGAGCAGTACTTC. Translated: CASSPGAFYEQYF.

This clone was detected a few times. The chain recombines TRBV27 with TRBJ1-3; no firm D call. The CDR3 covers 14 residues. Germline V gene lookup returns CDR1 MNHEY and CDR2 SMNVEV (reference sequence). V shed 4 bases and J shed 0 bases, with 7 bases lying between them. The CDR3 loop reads CASSSGDSGNTIYF. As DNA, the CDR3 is TGTGCCAGCAGTTCTGGGGACTCTGGAAACACCATATATTTT.

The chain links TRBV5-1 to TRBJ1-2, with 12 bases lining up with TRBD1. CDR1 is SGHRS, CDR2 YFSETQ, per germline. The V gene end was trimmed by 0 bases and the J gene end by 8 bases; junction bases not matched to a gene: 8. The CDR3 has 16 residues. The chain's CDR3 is CASSLGGRDRGPGYTF. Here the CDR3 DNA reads TGCGCCAGCAGCTTGGGAGGACGGGACAGGGGGCCGGGCTACACCTTC. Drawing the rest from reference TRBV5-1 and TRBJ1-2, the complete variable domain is KAGVTQTPRYLIKTRGQQVTLSCSPISGHRSVSWYQQTPGQGLQFLFEYFSETQRNKGNFPGRFSGRQFSNSRSEMNVSTLELGDSALYLCASSLGGRDRGPGYTFGSGTRLTVV.

For the CDR3, the DNA is TGTGCCACCAGATCTCCGGGAGGCACCGGGGAGCTGTTTTTT. Residues: CATRSPGGTGELFF. The chain employs TRBV24-1 and TRBJ2-2; TRBD2 matches 7 bases. CDR1 and CDR2 (germline): KGHDR, SFDVKD. J gave up 4 bases and V 7 bases, and 5 bases lay outside the gene matches. CDR3 length: 14 amino acids.

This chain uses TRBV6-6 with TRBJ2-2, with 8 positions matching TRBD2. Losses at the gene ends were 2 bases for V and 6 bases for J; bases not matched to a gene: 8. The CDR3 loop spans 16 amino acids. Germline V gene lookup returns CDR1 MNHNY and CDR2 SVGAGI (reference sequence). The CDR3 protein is CASSYSGGGEPGELFF. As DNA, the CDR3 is TGTGCCAGCAGTTACAGCGGGGGCGGGGAACCCGGGGAGCTGTTTTTT.

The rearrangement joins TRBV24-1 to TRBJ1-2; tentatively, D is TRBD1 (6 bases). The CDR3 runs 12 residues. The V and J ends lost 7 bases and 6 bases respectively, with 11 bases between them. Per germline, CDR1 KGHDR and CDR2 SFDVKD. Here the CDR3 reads CATSTGNDGYTF. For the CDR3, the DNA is TGTGCCACCAGCACAGGGAACGATGGCTACACCTTC.

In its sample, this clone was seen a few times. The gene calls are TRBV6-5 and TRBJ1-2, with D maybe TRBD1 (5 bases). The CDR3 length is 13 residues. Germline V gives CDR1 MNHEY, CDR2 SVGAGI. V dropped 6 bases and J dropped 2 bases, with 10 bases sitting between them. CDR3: CASSVGDNYGYTF. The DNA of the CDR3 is TGTGCCAGCAGCGTGGGGGACAACTATGGCTACACCTTC.

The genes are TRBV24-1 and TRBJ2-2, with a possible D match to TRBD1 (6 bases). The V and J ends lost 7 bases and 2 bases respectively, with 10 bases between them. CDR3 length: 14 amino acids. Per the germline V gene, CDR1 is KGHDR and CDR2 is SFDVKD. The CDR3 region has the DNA TGTGCCACCAGGGCTGGGACAAACACCGGGGAGCTGTTTTTT. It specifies CATRAGTNTGELFF.

The CDR3 DNA reads as TGTGCCAGCAGCCTCAAGGGGGCAGGATGGCTTGGTTTCTTT. Its protein is CASSLKGAGWLGFF. The chain couples TRBV5-4 to TRBJ1-1, with 7 nucleotides matching TRBD1. Germline CDR1 reads SGHNT; CDR2 reads YYREEE (reference sequence). The ends lost 4 bases at V and 13 bases at J; junction bases unmatched: 16. CDR3 size: 14 residues.

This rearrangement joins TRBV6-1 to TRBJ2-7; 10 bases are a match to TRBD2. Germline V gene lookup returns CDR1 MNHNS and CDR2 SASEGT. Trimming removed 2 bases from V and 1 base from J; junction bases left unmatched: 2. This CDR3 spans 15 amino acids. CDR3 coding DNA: TGTGCCAGCAGTGAACTAGCGGGAGAATCCTACGAGCAGTACTTC. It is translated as CASSELAGESYEQYF.